These 25 T cell receptor beta chains originate from one sample sequenced in a study of untreated major depressive disorder. Study findings and constraints: Compared with controls, depressed patients showed more TRBV05-01 (Vbeta 5.1) usage in CD4+ T cells.

TCRdb's table, derived via immunoSEQ multiplex PCR, lists solely in-frame clones and lacks some. Among about 25,000 clones listed, roughly nine tenths were seen once. No antigen is known for these receptors. Sequencing was performed on CD4+ T cells from PBMCs. The receptors derive from a woman in her thirties with major depressive disorder.

The J gene is TRBJ1-2, the V gene TRBV5-1, with 7 bases lining up with TRBD1. Losses at the gene ends were 4 bases for V and 0 bases for J; bases not matched to a gene: 9. The CDR3 spans 16 residues. Germline CDR1 and CDR2: SGHRS and YFSETQ. The CDR3 coding sequence is TGCGCCAGCAGCCCCACGCGGGACAGATCTAACTATGGCTACACCTTC. It is translated as CASSPTRDRSNYGYTF. The whole variable domain, filled in from reference TRBV5-1 and TRBJ1-2, reads KAGVTQTPRYLIKTRGQQVTLSCSPISGHRSVSWYQQTPGQGLQFLFEYFSETQRNKGNFPGRFSGRQFSNSRSEMNVSTLELGDSALYLCASSPTRDRSNYGYTFGSGTRLTVV.

In its sample, this clone was seen once. This chain connects TRBV19 to TRBJ2-7; the match to TRBD2 covers 8 bases. J gave up 5 bases and V 11 bases, and 23 bases lay outside the gene matches. The length of the CDR3 is 17 residues. Germline V lookup: CDR1 LNHDA, CDR2 SQIVND (reference sequence). The CDR3 nucleotides read TGTGCCGGGGGAGGGCCTATTCCGGGAGGGATCTTGAACGAGCAGTACTTC. Translating gives CAGGGPIPGGILNEQYF.

The rearrangement links TRBV28 to TRBJ1-4, with a weak D call TRBD1 (6 bases). CDR3 length equals 15 residues. The V gene's germline CDR1 is MDHEN and CDR2 SYDVKM. The V end lost 5 bases, the J end lost 5 bases, and 15 bases lay between the germline ends. In DNA form, the CDR3 reads TGTGCCAGCAGTGCATTGCAGGGGTGGAATGAAAAACTGTTTTTT. Residues: CASSALQGWNEKLFF.

The rearrangement links TRBV6-6 to TRBJ2-1, with D tentatively TRBD1 (5 bases). The CDR3 is 15 residues long. The V gene's germline CDR1 is MNHNY and CDR2 SVGAGI (reference sequence). The V end was cut by 4 bases, the J end by 7 bases, with 17 bases between. The CDR3 sequence: CASSSQGPWGNEQFF. The CDR3 nucleotides are TGTGCCAGCAGTTCTCAGGGCCCCTGGGGAAATGAGCAGTTCTTC.

This chain links TRBV2 with TRBJ1-2; D remains ambiguous. The germline CDR1 and CDR2 sequences are SNHLY and FYNNEI. V lost 9 bases, J lost 3 bases, and 14 bases lay in between. The CDR3 runs 13 residues. CDR3 residues: CARTLGRYYGYTF. The CDR3 nucleotides are TGTGCCAGGACACTGGGCAGATACTATGGCTACACCTTC. Together with reference TRBV2 and TRBJ1-2, the CDR3 gives the full variable domain: EPEVTQTPSHQVTQMGQEVILRCVPISNHLYFYWYRQILGQKVEFLVSFYNNEISEKSEIFDDQFSVERPDGSNFTLKIRSTKLEDSAMYFCARTLGRYYGYTFGSGTRLTVV.

V and J are TRBV28 and TRBJ2-3; D is possibly TRBD2 (6 bases). The CDR3 has 15 amino acids. Trimming shortened V by 5 bases and J by 1 base, and 13 bases separated the two germline ends. Germline V lookup: CDR1 MDHEN, CDR2 SYDVKM. This chain's CDR3 is CASSTLGGGTDTQYF. CDR3 DNA sequence: TGTGCCAGCAGTACCCTCGGGGGAGGCACAGATACGCAGTATTTT.

V usage is TRBV28 and J usage is TRBJ2-5; TRBD2 aligns across 8 bases. Trimming at V came to 4 bases and at J to 6 bases, leaving 7 bases not matched to a gene. The CDR3 totals 14 residues. CDR1 is MDHEN and CDR2 is SYDVKM in the germline V gene. The CDR3 loop is CASSSSGGPQTQYF. CDR3 in DNA: TGTGCCAGCAGTTCCTCGGGGGGGCCGCAGACCCAGTACTTC.

This clone showed up just once. The chain recombines TRBV2 with TRBJ2-2, with 11 bases fitting TRBD1. The CDR3 loop spans 16 amino acids. The V gene's germline CDR1 is SNHLY and CDR2 FYNNEI. With 4 bases clipped from V and 8 bases from J, the junction kept 9 bases outside the gene matches. This CDR3 is CASSVGTGGVSGELFF. CDR3 coding DNA: TGTGCCAGCAGTGTTGGGACAGGGGGTGTGAGTGGGGAGCTGTTTTTT.

The gene calls are TRBV7-3 and TRBJ2-3; maybe TRBD1 (5 bases). CDR3 length: 15 residues. V lost 0 bases and J 4 bases, leaving 11 bases between the germline ends. Looked up from germline, CDR1 is SGHTA and CDR2 is FQGTGA. CDR3 nucleotide sequence: TGTGCCAGCAGCTTAACTCTAGGGGTGGCAGATACGCAGTATTTT. Translation: CASSLTLGVADTQYF.

The rearrangement links TRBV11-2 to TRBJ2-5; D may be TRBD2 (5 bases). The CDR3 runs 14 residues. Between the trimmed V and J ends, which lost 6 bases and 1 base, there was a span of 12 bases. CDR1 and CDR2 from the germline V gene are SGHAT and FQNNGV. The CDR3, as DNA: TGTGCCAGCAGACTCGGGAACAGCCAAGAGACCCAGTACTTC. Its protein product is CASRLGNSQETQYF. Full variable domain (remainder filled in from reference TRBV11-2 and TRBJ2-5): EAGVAQSPRYKIIEKRQSVAFWCNPISGHATLYWYQQILGQGPKLLIQFQNNGVVDDSQLPKDRFSAERLKGVDSTLKIQPAKLEDSAVYLCASRLGNSQETQYFGPGTRLLVL.

This rearrangement joins TRBV5-4 to TRBJ2-1, with D unresolved. The ends were cut back, 1 base at V and 5 bases at J, with 10 bases in the middle. CDR3 size: 14 residues. Germline CDR1 SGHNT, CDR2 YYREEE (reference sequence). In DNA form, the CDR3 reads TGTGCCAGCAGCTTGAAATCGGTAGACAATGAGCAGTTCTTC. Translating it yields CASSLKSVDNEQFF.

The chain employs TRBV20-1 and TRBJ2-1; the D is unclear. Germline V gene lookup returns CDR1 DFQATT and CDR2 SNEGSKA (reference sequence). V lost 6 bases to trimming and J lost 8 bases, with 11 bases between them. CDR3 size: 11 residues. CDR3 in amino acids: CSAEENYEQFF. The CDR3 DNA follows: TGCAGTGCGGAAGAAAACTATGAGCAGTTCTTC.

The V call is TRBV6-5, the J call TRBJ2-7; D is undetermined. CDR3 size: 14 residues. Germline values: CDR1 MNHEY, CDR2 SVGAGI. The ends were cut back, 11 bases at V and 0 bases at J, with 17 bases in the middle. CDR3 nucleotides: TGTGCCTCATCCAGCCTGTGGGCCTCCTACGAGCAGTACTTC. Encoded protein: CASSSLWASYEQYF.

The chain is built from TRBV5-6 and TRBJ2-5, with a weak D call TRBD1 (5 bases). This CDR3 has 15 amino acids. Trimming took off 3 bases at V and 0 bases at J, with 12 bases between the two ends. Germline CDR1 SGHDT, CDR2 YYEEEE. The CDR3 nucleotides are TGTGCCAGCAGCTCCCGACAGCCCCACCAAGAGACCCAGTACTTC. Encoded protein: CASSSRQPHQETQYF.

The chain combines TRBV19 with TRBJ2-5; 8 bases are a match to TRBD1. Germline CDR1 is LNHDA and CDR2 is SQIVND (reference sequence). The CDR3 consists of 14 residues. Trimming removed 3 bases from V and 1 base from J; junction bases left unmatched: 1. The CDR3 coding sequence is TGTGCCAGTAGTATTGGACAGGGCCAAGAGACCCAGTACTTC. It translates to CASSIGQGQETQYF.

The V call is TRBV9, the J call TRBJ2-3; D ambiguous. V was trimmed by 0 bases and J by 0 bases, leaving 11 bases between them. CDR1 and CDR2 from the germline V gene are SGDLS and YYNGEE. This CDR3 has 16 residues. CDR3 coding DNA: TGTGCCAGCAGCGTAGCCACACCCCTTAGCACAGATACGCAGTATTTT. This gives the protein CASSVATPLSTDTQYF.

The chain uses TRBV29-1 and TRBJ2-6; unclear D gene. Trimming removed 7 bases from V and 1 base from J, with 8 bases in between. The CDR3 spans 13 residues. The V gene's germline CDR1 is SQVTM and CDR2 ANQGSEA. This CDR3 is CSARKSGANVLTF. The CDR3 region has the DNA TGCAGCGCGAGGAAGTCTGGGGCCAACGTCCTGACTTTC.

This chain links TRBV4-3 with TRBJ1-4; 8 nucleotides align to TRBD1. Germline CDR1 LGHNA, CDR2 YSLEER. This CDR3 contains 16 residues. Trimming cost V 0 bases and J 5 bases; bases outside gene matches: 5. DNA for the CDR3: TGCGCCAGCAGCCAAGAACCCGGGACAGGCAATGAAAAACTGTTTTTT. Amino acids: CASSQEPGTGNEKLFF.

The chain uses TRBV29-1 and TRBJ2-1, with D perhaps TRBD1 (6 bases). The CDR3 has 13 residues. Trimming shortened V by 7 bases and J by 7 bases, and 17 bases separated the two germline ends. Germline V lookup: CDR1 SQVTM, CDR2 ANQGSEA. CDR3 coding DNA: TGCAGCGGGGGGCAGAACCTAGGGAATGAGCAGTTCTTC. It codes for CSGGQNLGNEQFF.

The V gene is TRBV5-4, the J gene TRBJ1-6; a possible D gene is TRBD1 (5 bases). V gave up 2 bases and J gave up 10 bases, with 13 bases separating them. The germline V gene encodes CDR1 SGHNT and CDR2 YYREEE (reference sequence). The CDR3 is 14 amino acids. CDR3 DNA: TGTGCCAGCAGCTTTTTCCAGGGCGGGTCACCCCTCCACTTT. Translation: CASSFFQGGSPLHF.

V usage is TRBV11-2 and J usage is TRBJ1-4; possible D gene TRBD1, 5 bases. The CDR3 covers 15 residues. CDR1 SGHAT and CDR2 FQNNGV come from the germline V gene. V was shortened by 5 bases and J by 1 base, with 11 bases between the two germline ends. This CDR3 is CASSPRVVTNEKLFF. CDR3 sequence (DNA): TGTGCCAGCAGCCCCAGGGTGGTAACTAATGAAAAACTGTTTTTT.

The chain uses TRBV13 and TRBJ1-1; TRBD1 matches 8 bases. Germline V gene sequence: CDR1 PRHDT, CDR2 FYEKMQ (reference sequence). J lost 4 bases, V lost 1 base, and 5 bases had no gene match. CDR3 length: 15 amino acids. The CDR3 sequence: CASSLAGTGGTEAFF. In nucleotides, the CDR3 is TGTGCCAGCAGCTTAGCTGGGACAGGCGGCACTGAAGCTTTCTTT.

The chain links TRBV5-1 to TRBJ1-2, with D possibly matching TRBD1 (5 bases). Deletions cut 0 bases from V and 2 bases from J, with 8 bases between. The CDR3 has 14 amino acids. Germline V gene lookup returns CDR1 SGHRS and CDR2 YFSETQ. This CDR3 is CASSLVAGNYGYTF. CDR3 coding DNA: TGCGCCAGCAGCTTGGTGGCAGGGAACTATGGCTACACCTTC.

This chain uses TRBV19 with TRBJ2-1; no definite D call. V lost 7 bases, J lost 12 bases, and 13 bases lay in between. CDR3 length equals 11 residues. The V gene's germline CDR1 is LNHDA and CDR2 SQIVND (reference sequence). The CDR3 here is CASKPRVGQFF. CDR3 nucleotides: TGTGCCAGTAAGCCCCGCGTCGGGCAGTTCTTC.

This chain joins TRBV5-1 and TRBJ1-2; 9 nucleotides line up with TRBD1. V lost 4 bases and J lost 2; bases outside the gene matches: 6. Germline V lookup: CDR1 SGHRS, CDR2 YFSETQ. CDR3 length: 15 residues. CDR3 protein: CASSQNRGRNYGYTF. The DNA of the CDR3 is TGCGCCAGCAGCCAAAACAGGGGGCGGAACTATGGCTACACCTTC. Complete variable domain (other parts from reference TRBV5-1 and TRBJ1-2): KAGVTQTPRYLIKTRGQQVTLSCSPISGHRSVSWYQQTPGQGLQFLFEYFSETQRNKGNFPGRFSGRQFSNSRSEMNVSTLELGDSALYLCASSQNRGRNYGYTFGSGTRLTVV.